The 7 T cell receptor beta chains listed next were all sequenced from one sample in a study of blood T cells in healthy people across ages. The authors ran a second PCR of about 6 to 11 cycles using a sample-barcoded 5' primer and a J-beta primer mix. One entry per CDR3 protein results from TCRdb running MiXCR on the 5' RACE reads. The sample records fewer than 1.5 million distinct CDR3 sequences, roughly 40% being singletons. Sequenced sample: blood. The receptors derive from a young woman in good health.

The genes are TRBV11-3 and TRBJ2-1, with TRBD2 as a possible D gene (6 bases). V was trimmed by 5 bases and J by 4 bases, leaving 18 bases between them. This CDR3 region has 16 residues. Per the germline V gene, CDR1 is SGHNT and CDR2 is YENEEA. The CDR3 nucleotides read TGTGCCAGCAGCGCAGACCCGGGACTGCCTTACAATGAGCAGTTCTTC. Residues: CASSADPGLPYNEQFF.

V gene TRBV10-3 combines with J gene TRBJ2-5, with D possibly being TRBD2 (7 bases). The end of the DNA is better explained by TRBJ2-7, so the J call may be wrong. This CDR3 is built from 14 residues. The germline V gene encodes CDR1 ENHRY and CDR2 SYGVKD. The CDR3 here is CAISQGQGTNEQYF. CDR3 DNA sequence: TGTGCCATCAGCCAGGGGCAGGGGACTAACGAGCAGTACTTC.

This chain connects TRBV12-3 or TRBV12-4 to TRBJ2-5, with 8 nucleotides matching TRBD2. The CDR3 is 15 amino acids. With 7 bases clipped from V and 1 base from J, the junction kept 8 bases outside the gene matches. CDR3 protein: CASTSGGALQETQYF. The DNA for the CDR3 is TGTGCCAGCACATCGGGGGGGGCTCTCCAAGAGACCCAGTACTTC.

This clonotype appeared once. The chain joins TRBV3-1 to TRBJ2-1, with 9 bases matching TRBD2. The germline gives CDR1 LGHDT, CDR2 YNNKEL (reference sequence). Unmatched junction bases numbered 4, after V lost 2 bases and J lost 2 bases. The CDR3 has 16 amino acids. Here the CDR3 DNA reads TGTGCCAGCAGCCAAAGTAGCGGGAGAACCTACAATGAGCAGTTCTTC. This encodes CASSQSSGRTYNEQFF.

This clonotype came up a few times. The chain combines TRBV10-3 with TRBJ2-1; D is unresolved. The CDR3 sequence is 13 residues long. Germline CDR1 reads ENHRY; CDR2 reads SYGVKD. The V end was cut by 5 bases, the J end by 8 bases, with 13 bases between. The CDR3 DNA reads as TGTGCCATCAGTTCTACGGTGAAGGATGAGCAGTTCTTC. Protein sequence: CAISSTVKDEQFF.

On this clonotype: Germline and junction disagree at one end, which may indicate a read error. The rearrangement links TRBV5-1 to TRBJ2-5; D is tentatively TRBD1 or TRBD2 (5 bases each). The J call is in doubt because the DNA end fits TRBJ2-7 better. The CDR3 is 14 amino acids. Germline V CDR1 and CDR2: SGHRS, YFSETQ. DNA of the CDR3: TGCGCCAGCAGGGCCGGGACCGAGTCCTGCGAGCAGTACTTC. Amino acids: CASRAGTESCEQYF.

This chain uses TRBV18 with TRBJ2-5; D may be TRBD1 or TRBD2 (5 bases each). The CDR3 is made up of 16 amino acids. V gave up 0 bases and J gave up 0 bases, with 11 bases separating them. Germline assignment: CDR1 KGHSH and CDR2 LQKENI. This chain's CDR3 is CASSPPGVRDQETQYF. CDR3 DNA: TGTGCCAGCTCACCACCGGGGGTCAGGGACCAAGAGACCCAGTACTTC. The complete variable domain, with remaining parts taken from reference TRBV18 and TRBJ2-5, reads NAGVMQNPRHLVRRRGQEARLRCSPMKGHSHVYWYRQLPEEGLKFMVYLQKENIIDESGMPKERFSAEFPKEGPSILRIQQVVRGDSAAYFCASSPPGVRDQETQYFGPGTRLLVL.